The 2 T cell receptor beta chains below were found in one sample sequenced in a study of shared clonotypes between healthy human individuals. Clones were sequenced by immunoSEQ multiplex PCR, and TCRdb holds only the in-frame ones, with some missing. In the table there are millions of clones, 85% to 95% of which are singletons. The sequencing input was naive CD4+ T cells sorted from blood. As to subset: CD45RA+ positively selected. All receptors derive from a man in his late teens or twenties in good health.

CDR3 sequence: CASSSRDSYGYTF. The CDR3 region has the DNA TGCGCCAGCAGCTCACGGGACAGCTATGGCTACACCTTC. This sequence joins TRBV5-1 and TRBJ1-2, with 7 bases fitting TRBD1. The CDR3 has 13 residues. V was clipped by 3 bases and J by 4 bases; unmatched bases: 3. Germline V lookup: CDR1 SGHRS, CDR2 YFSETQ. The full variable domain, its missing parts supplied by reference TRBV5-1 and TRBJ1-2, is KAGVTQTPRYLIKTRGQQVTLSCSPISGHRSVSWYQQTPGQGLQFLFEYFSETQRNKGNFPGRFSGRQFSNSRSEMNVSTLELGDSALYLCASSSRDSYGYTFGSGTRLTVV.

The chain uses TRBV5-4 and TRBJ2-2; either TRBD1 or TRBD2 may supply D (5 bases each). There are 15 residues in the CDR3. Trimming stripped 1 base from V and 5 bases from J, with 12 bases between. Germline assignment: CDR1 SGHNT and CDR2 YYREEE (reference sequence). The CDR3 DNA follows: TGTGCCAGCAGCTTGCCCCGGGACGGAACCGGGGAGCTGTTTTTT. Translating gives CASSLPRDGTGELFF.